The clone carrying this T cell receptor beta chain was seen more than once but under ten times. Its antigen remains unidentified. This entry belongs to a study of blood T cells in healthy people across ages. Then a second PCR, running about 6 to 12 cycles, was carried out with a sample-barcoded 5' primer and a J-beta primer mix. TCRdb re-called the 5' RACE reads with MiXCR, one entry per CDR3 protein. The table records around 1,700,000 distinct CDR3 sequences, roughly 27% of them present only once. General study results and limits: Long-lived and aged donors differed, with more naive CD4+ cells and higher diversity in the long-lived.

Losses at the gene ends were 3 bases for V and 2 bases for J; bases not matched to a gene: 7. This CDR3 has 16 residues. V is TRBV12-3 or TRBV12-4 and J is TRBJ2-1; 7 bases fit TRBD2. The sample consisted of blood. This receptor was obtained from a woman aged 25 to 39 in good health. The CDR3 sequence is CASSFPTSEPYNEQFF. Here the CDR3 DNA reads TGTGCCAGCAGTTTCCCTACTAGCGAGCCCTACAATGAGCAGTTCTTC.